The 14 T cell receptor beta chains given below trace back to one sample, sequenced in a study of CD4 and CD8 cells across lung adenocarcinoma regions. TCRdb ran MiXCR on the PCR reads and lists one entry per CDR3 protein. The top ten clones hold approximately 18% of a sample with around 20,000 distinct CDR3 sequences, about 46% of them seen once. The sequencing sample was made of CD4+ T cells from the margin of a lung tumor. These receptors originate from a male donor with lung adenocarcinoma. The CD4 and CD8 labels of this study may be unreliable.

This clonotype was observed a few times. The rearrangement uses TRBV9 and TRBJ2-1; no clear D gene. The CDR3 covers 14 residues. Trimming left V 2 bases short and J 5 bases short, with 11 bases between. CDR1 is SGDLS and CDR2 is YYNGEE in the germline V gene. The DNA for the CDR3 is TGTGCCAGCAGCGTCTTCCCCCGGGACAATGAGCAGTTCTTC. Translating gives CASSVFPRDNEQFF.

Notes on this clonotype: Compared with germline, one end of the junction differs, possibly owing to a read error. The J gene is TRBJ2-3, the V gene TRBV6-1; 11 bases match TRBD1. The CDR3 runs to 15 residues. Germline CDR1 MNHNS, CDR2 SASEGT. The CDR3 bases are TGTGCCAGCAGTCCGGGGACAGGGGGGAAAGATACGCAGTACTTT. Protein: CASSPGTGGKDTQYF.

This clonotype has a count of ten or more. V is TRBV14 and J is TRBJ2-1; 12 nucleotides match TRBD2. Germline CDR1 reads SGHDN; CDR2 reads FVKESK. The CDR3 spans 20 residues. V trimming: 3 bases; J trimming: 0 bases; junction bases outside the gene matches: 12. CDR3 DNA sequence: TGTGCCAGCAGCCACCGCCTAGGACTAGCGGGATCGAGCTCCTACAATGAGCAGTTCTTC. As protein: CASSHRLGLAGSSSYNEQFF. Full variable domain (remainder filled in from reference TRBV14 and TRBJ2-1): EAGVTQFPSHSVIEKGQTVTLRCDPISGHDNLYWYRRVMGKEIKFLLHFVKESKQDESGMPNNRFLAERTGGTYSTLKVQPAELEDSGVYFCASSHRLGLAGSSSYNEQFFGPGTRLTVL.

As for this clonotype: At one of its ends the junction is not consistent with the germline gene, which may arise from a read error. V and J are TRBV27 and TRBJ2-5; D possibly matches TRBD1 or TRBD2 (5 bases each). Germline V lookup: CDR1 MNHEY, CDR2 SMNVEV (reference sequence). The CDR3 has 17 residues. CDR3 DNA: TGTGCCAGCTGTCCGGGGCGAGTGGGCCGTGGCCCAGATACCCGGTACTTC. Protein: CASCPGRVGRGPDTRYF.

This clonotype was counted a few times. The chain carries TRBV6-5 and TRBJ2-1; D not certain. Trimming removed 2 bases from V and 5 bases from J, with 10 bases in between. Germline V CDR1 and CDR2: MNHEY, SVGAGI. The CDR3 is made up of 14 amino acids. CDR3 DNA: TGTGCCAGCAGTTACATTGGCGGAAACAATGAGCAGTTCTTC. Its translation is CASSYIGGNNEQFF.

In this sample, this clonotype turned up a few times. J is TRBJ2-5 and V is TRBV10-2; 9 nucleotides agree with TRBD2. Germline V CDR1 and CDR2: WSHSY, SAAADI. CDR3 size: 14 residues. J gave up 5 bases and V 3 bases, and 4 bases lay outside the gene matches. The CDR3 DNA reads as TGCGCCAGCAGTGAAGCGGGAGGTCTCGAGACCCAGTACTTC. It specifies CASSEAGGLETQYF.

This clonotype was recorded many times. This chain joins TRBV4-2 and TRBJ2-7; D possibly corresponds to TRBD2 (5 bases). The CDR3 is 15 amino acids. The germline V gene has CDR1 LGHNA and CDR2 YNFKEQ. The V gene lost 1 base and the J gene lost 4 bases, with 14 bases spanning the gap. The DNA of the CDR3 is TGTGCCAGCAGCCAAGGTTTAGCGAGACCTTACGAGCAGTACTTC. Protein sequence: CASSQGLARPYEQYF.

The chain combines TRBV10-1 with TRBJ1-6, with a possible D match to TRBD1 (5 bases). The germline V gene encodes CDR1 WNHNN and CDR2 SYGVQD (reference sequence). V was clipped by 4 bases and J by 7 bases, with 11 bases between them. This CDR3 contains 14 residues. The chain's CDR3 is CASSAGTLNSPLHF. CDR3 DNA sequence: TGCGCCAGCAGTGCCGGGACTCTAAATTCACCCCTCCACTTT.

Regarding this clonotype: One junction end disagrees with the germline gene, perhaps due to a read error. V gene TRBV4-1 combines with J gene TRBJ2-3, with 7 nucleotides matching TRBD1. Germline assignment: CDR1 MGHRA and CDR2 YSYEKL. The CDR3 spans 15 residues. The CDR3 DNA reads TGCGCCAGCGGCCACGGGGAAAGGGGGCCAGATACGCAGTATTTT. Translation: CASGHGERGPDTQYF.

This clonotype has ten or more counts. Here the CDR3 reads CASSQGADPSSTDTQYF. Written as DNA, the CDR3 is TGCGCCAGCAGCCAAGGTGCGGATCCTTCGAGCACAGATACGCAGTATTTT. The chain employs TRBV4-1 and TRBJ2-3; D is undetermined. Germline V CDR1 and CDR2: MGHRA, YSYEKL. The CDR3 covers 17 residues. V gave up 1 base and J gave up 0 bases, with 14 bases separating them.

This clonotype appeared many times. CDR3 sequence reads: CASSAYSSGRIDTQYF. The CDR3 coding sequence is TGTGCCAGCAGCGCCTATTCTAGCGGGAGGATAGATACGCAGTATTTT. The V gene is TRBV9, the J gene TRBJ2-3; 11 nucleotides line up with TRBD2. Germline V CDR1 and CDR2: SGDLS, YYNGEE. J lost 5 bases, V lost 3 bases, and 8 bases had no gene match. CDR3 length: 16 residues.

In nucleotides, the CDR3 is TGTGCCACCACCCGTCGATTTGGAAACACCATATATTTT. Its protein is CATTRRFGNTIYF. V and J are TRBV30 and TRBJ1-3; unclear D gene. The CDR3 loop spans 13 amino acids. V lost 8 bases, J lost 3 bases, and 14 bases lay in between. Germline CDR1 and CDR2: GTSNPN and SVGIG (reference sequence).

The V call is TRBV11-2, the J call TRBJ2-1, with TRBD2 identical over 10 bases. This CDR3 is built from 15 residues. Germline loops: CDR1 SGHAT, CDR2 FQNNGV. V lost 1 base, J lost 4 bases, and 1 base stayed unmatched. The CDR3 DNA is TGTGCCAGCAGCTTAGTACTAGCGGGGTACAATGAGCAGTTCTTC. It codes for CASSLVLAGYNEQFF.

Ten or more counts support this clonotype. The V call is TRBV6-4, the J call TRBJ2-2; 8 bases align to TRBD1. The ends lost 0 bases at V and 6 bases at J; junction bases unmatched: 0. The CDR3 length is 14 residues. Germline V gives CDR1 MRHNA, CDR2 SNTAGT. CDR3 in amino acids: CASSDSQGAGELFF. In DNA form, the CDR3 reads TGTGCCAGCAGTGACTCACAGGGGGCCGGGGAGCTGTTTTTT.